Listed below are T cell receptor beta chains from one sample, sequenced in a study of T cells after yellow fever vaccination. TCRdb reprocessed the 5' RACE reads via MiXCR and lists one record per CDR3 protein. The table records around 590,000 distinct CDR3 sequences, around an eighth of them present only once. Sample: PBMCs, taken on the day of the yellow fever booster vaccination. Every receptor here comes from a man aged 25-45 years who received the YFV17D yellow fever vaccine. CDR3s include the opening cysteine and the closing phenylalanine or tryptophan. Some rows have no size entry. The others give once, few or many, or a class for an expanded clone.

clone_size,cdr3_length,j_call,v_call,cdr3_aa
few,14,TRBJ2-1,TRBV20-1,CSARGTESYNEQFF
.,19,TRBJ2-7,TRBV25-1,CASSESRGAQGHLSYEQYF
few,13,TRBJ2-5,TRBV20-1,CSCGLAGPETQYF
few,13,TRBJ1-6,TRBV20-1,CSATGTADSPLHF
.,14,TRBJ2-1,TRBV21-1,CASSSYFPYNEQFF
many,15,TRBJ2-1,TRBV5-1,CASSPGGGMDNEQFF
.,12,TRBJ2-7,TRBV7-9,CASSQGQFKQYF
few,17,TRBJ2-3,TRBV25-1,CASSGGGAEDGTDTQYF
many,15,TRBJ2-5,TRBV7-2,CASSIRQGVAETQYF
few,13,TRBJ2-1,TRBV2,CASSGGSFNEQFF
few,17,TRBJ2-7,TRBV6-5,CASSYSSSGTSTYEQYF
.,17,TRBJ2-5,TRBV9,CASSVAGQFWSGETQYF
.,14,TRBJ2-1,TRBV5-4,CASSFNTGADEQFF
few,13,TRBJ2-2,TRBV29-1,CSVDLSLTGELFF
few,14,TRBJ1-5,TRBV6-5,CASSSLFSNQPQHF
few,17,TRBJ2-1,TRBV7-8,CASSLVGWAQPYNEQFF
many,17,TRBJ1-3,TRBV6-1,CASRMGQGSLLGNTIYF
.,17,TRBJ2-1,TRBV28,CASSNRLAGAPGGEQFF
.,15,TRBJ1-2,TRBV20-1,CSAREGWDSAYGYTF
few,16,TRBJ1-1,TRBV12-3/TRBV12-4,CASGTRYQTVNTEAFF
.,17,TRBJ2-2,TRBV6-2/TRBV6-3,CASSYPNSGLNTGELFF
.,12,TRBJ2-3,TRBV7-2,CASSLAGSTQYF
.,16,TRBJ2-7,TRBV10-3,CATARPPGQNSYGQYF
.,15,TRBJ2-3,TRBV20-1,CSAASGRGNTDTQYF
.,16,TRBJ1-6,TRBV5-1,CASSLAVGSHAAPLHF
few,13,TRBJ2-2,TRBV5-1,CASSFGSREELFF
few,15,TRBJ1-4,TRBV30,CAWSFTGVSNEKLFF
few,15,TRBJ2-5,TRBV5-1,CASSLVTGYQETQYF
few,16,TRBJ2-7,TRBV27,CASSLGTGTGTGEQYF
.,14,TRBJ2-7,TRBV7-9,CASSLSVGSDEQYF
.,16,TRBJ2-1,TRBV9,CASSVTGTSYYNEQFF
few,14,TRBJ1-1,TRBV6-1,CASSTYRGNTEAFF
.,12,TRBJ2-1,TRBV4-3,CASSRLAHEQFF
few,14,TRBJ2-1,TRBV19,CASRGTSNYNEQFF
few,12,TRBJ2-7,TRBV6-2/TRBV6-3,CASANPRGGMYF
many,14,TRBJ2-6,TRBV20-1,CSAREGSGANVLTF
.,15,TRBJ2-1,TRBV14,CASSLERLAGGKQFF
.,18,TRBJ2-7,TRBV5-1,CASSLAFGLAGEIGEQYF
.,18,TRBJ2-1,TRBV4-3,CASSQSLRASDIYNEQFF
few,16,TRBJ2-2,TRBV5-1,CASSLWQAGSTGELFF
few,16,TRBJ2-3,TRBV5-6,CASSLAGTPDTDTQYF
few,14,TRBJ1-6,TRBV9,CASSETGGDSPLHF
.,15,TRBJ2-2,TRBV7-1,CACSSRLTVMGELFF